A single T cell receptor beta chain is shown here with its context. Antigen unknown. Method: immunoSEQ multiplex PCR; TCRdb's copy keeps in-frame clones and lacks some. The table has 150,000 to 200,000 clones, 84% seen once. This sample is part of a study of cytomegalovirus exposure and HLA in healthy donors. Study-wide results and caveats: TCR beta chains numbering under 200 were designated cytomegalovirus-associated. Reports showed the classifier diagnosing cytomegalovirus status with high specificity and sensitivity. In the 130 or so validation repertoires, about 94% of cluster scores exceeded 0, per a later analysis.

The germline CDR1 and CDR2 sequences are MGHRA and YSYEKL. CDR3 length equals 13 residues. The germline V and J ends were trimmed by 5 bases and 4 bases, with 8 bases remaining between them. The clonotype comes from a man between 18 and 35 years old in good health and CMV-seropositive. This chain joins TRBV4-1 and TRBJ1-4, with no clear D. Sequences were obtained from PBMCs. In DNA form, the CDR3 reads TGCGCCAGCAGCATTACTCATAATGAAAAACTGTTTTTT. Its protein is CASSITHNEKLFF.